The clone carrying this TCR beta chain came up many times. Its target is not known. This record belongs to a study of T-cell memory formation after mild COVID-19. Findings and limits, study-wide: Clones that got smaller from day 15 to 85 had even CD4/CD8, while clones growing later tipped toward CD4+. The study found contracting CD4+ clones mainly in CM and EM and contracting CD8+ clones in EMRA.

Germline assignment: CDR1 SGHTA and CDR2 FQGNSA. CDR3 length equals 14 residues. V lost 5 bases, J lost 6 bases, and 4 bases stayed unmatched. 5'RACE primed at constant segments yielded TCR alpha and TCR beta cDNA libraries bearing sample barcodes and UMIs. TCRdb fed the 5' RACE reads into MiXCR, producing one record per CDR3 protein. The sample has about 180,000 distinct CDR3 sequences, 16% seen once. The specimen sequenced was PBMCs or a T cell subset sorted from them (not recorded which). This sequence originates from an adult woman who had mild COVID-19 (a few samples of this study predate the infection). Cell type and time point are not known. The chain joins TRBV7-2 to TRBJ2-3, with 11 positions matching TRBD2. The chain's CDR3 is CASSRLAGRDTQYF. The CDR3 nucleotides are TGTGCCAGCAGCAGACTAGCGGGAAGGGATACGCAGTATTTT.